This T cell receptor (beta chain) was identified during a study of PD-L1 blockade in urothelial cancer. Study-wide background: Researchers found blood samples held a median of approximately 150,000 T cells. Study conclusions and caveats: Better survival was predicted when blood TCR clonality before treatment fell below the median.

Germline V gene sequence: CDR1 SQVTM, CDR2 ANQGSEA. This CDR3 has 14 amino acids. V was shortened by 7 bases and J by 8 bases, with 21 bases between the two germline ends. To note about this clone: The antigen remains undetermined.

The sample's time point: pretreatment peripheral blood. Pretreatment and on-treatment samples were taken, numbering 1 to 8 per patient. Produced via immunoSEQ multiplex PCR; TCRdb's table is partial and in-frame only. This sample yields approximately 55,000 clones, of which around 84% are seen a single time; 20% to 25% belongs to the top ten. The starting material was PBMCs, obtained around atezolizumab (anti-PD-L1) treatment. The chain recombines TRBV29-1 with TRBJ2-1; no clear D gene. This TCR was sampled from a man aged 55 to 69 with urothelial cancer. The CDR3 bases are TGCAGCGGTAGGTCCTGGCAGGTCTCGGATGAGCAGTTCTTC. It specifies CSGRSWQVSDEQFF.